These 20 T cell receptor beta chains came from one sample sequenced in a study of shared clonotypes between healthy human individuals. TCRdb's table, derived via immunoSEQ multiplex PCR, lists solely in-frame clones and lacks some. The table has 2 million to 3 million clones, 80% to 95% seen once. The sample taken for sequencing was naive CD4+ T cells from PBMCs. The subset is: CD45RA+ positively selected. The receptors were sampled from a man in his late teens or twenties in good health. Some clones in this sample may be carry-over from other donors' samples.

The V call is TRBV5-1, the J call TRBJ1-1, with D uncertain. V lost 2 bases to trimming and J lost 0 bases, with 8 bases between them. The CDR3 is 14 amino acids. Germline CDR1 SGHRS, CDR2 YFSETQ. DNA for the CDR3: TGCGCCAGCAGCTTATTCGGGGTGAACACTGAAGCTTTCTTT. Encoded protein: CASSLFGVNTEAFF.

V and J are TRBV2 and TRBJ1-5, with TRBD1 as a possible D gene (5 bases). Trimming cost V 6 bases and J 4 bases, with 10 bases left between them. This CDR3 has 13 amino acids. Germline CDR1 SNHLY, CDR2 FYNNEI. The CDR3 bases are TGTGCCAGCAGGGGGGAATTTAATCAGCCCCAGCATTTT. The encoded protein is CASRGEFNQPQHF.

The CDR3 protein is CASSLGQGPDTQYF. The CDR3 bases are TGTGCCAGCAGCTTAGGGCAGGGTCCAGATACGCAGTATTTT. The chain couples TRBV7-3 to TRBJ2-3; possible D gene TRBD1, 5 bases. The CDR3 is 14 residues long. Germline loops: CDR1 SGHTA, CDR2 FQGTGA. The V gene lost 2 bases and the J gene lost 4 bases, with 10 bases spanning the gap.

The CDR3 loop reads CASSLETSEADTQYF. In nucleotides, the CDR3 is TGTGCCAGCAGCTTGGAGACTAGCGAGGCAGATACGCAGTATTTT. The chain recombines TRBV5-8 with TRBJ2-3; 8 nucleotides agree with TRBD2. V was pared by 0 bases and J by 4 bases, with 4 bases of the junction left unmatched. CDR1 is SGHTS and CDR2 is YDEGEE in the germline V gene. The CDR3 is 15 residues long.

The chain is built from TRBV5-1 and TRBJ2-1; 8 bases fit TRBD2. The CDR3 is 17 amino acids. V shed 1 base, J shed 8 bases, and the junction held 14 bases outside the gene matches. Germline V gives CDR1 SGHRS, CDR2 YFSETQ. CDR3 DNA: TGCGCCAGCAGCTTGCAAGTCGGGACTAGTTTGGGCCATGAGCAGTTCTTC. Translating it yields CASSLQVGTSLGHEQFF.

The chain's CDR3 is CASSPPGGSVGEQFF. DNA for the CDR3: TGTGCCAGCTCACCACCCGGCGGGAGTGTAGGAGAGCAGTTCTTC. The J gene is TRBJ2-1, the V gene TRBV18, with TRBD2 identical over 7 bases. Germline V gene lookup returns CDR1 KGHSH and CDR2 LQKENI. CDR3 length: 15 residues. The V and J ends lost 0 bases and 10 bases, in that order; junction bases with no gene match: 9.

In this sample, this clone turned up once. This sequence joins TRBV4-1 and TRBJ2-1; no clear D gene. The germline CDR1 and CDR2 sequences are MGHRA and YSYEKL. This CDR3 region has 14 residues. Trimming stripped 3 bases from V and 5 bases from J, with 11 bases between. The CDR3 spells CASSHPARNNEQFF. CDR3 sequence (DNA): TGCGCCAGCAGCCACCCCGCTAGAAACAATGAGCAGTTCTTC.

The J gene is TRBJ2-1, the V gene TRBV7-6; the match to TRBD2 covers 10 bases. The germline gives CDR1 SGHVS, CDR2 FNYEAQ. V dropped 6 bases and J dropped 4; count of bases not matched to a gene: 9. This CDR3 contains 16 residues. CDR3 residues: CASSRWGLARYNEQFF. For the CDR3, the DNA is TGTGCCAGCAGTCGCTGGGGACTAGCGCGTTACAATGAGCAGTTCTTC.

This clone was found once. The V call is TRBV28, the J call TRBJ2-2, with a possible D match to TRBD2 (6 bases). V dropped 7 bases and J dropped 1 base, with 13 bases sitting between them. CDR3 size: 15 residues. The germline V gene has CDR1 MDHEN and CDR2 SYDVKM. As DNA, the CDR3 is TGTGCCAGCACCCCCGCGGGGCTGAACACCGGGGAGCTGTTTTTT. Residues: CASTPAGLNTGELFF.

The chain recombines TRBV28 with TRBJ1-2; D not resolved. CDR1 is MDHEN and CDR2 is SYDVKM in the germline V gene. This CDR3 is 14 amino acids long. V lost 6 bases to trimming and J lost 0 bases, with 11 bases between them. CDR3 bases: TGTGCCAGCAGCAGAGGCCCTACTAACTATGGCTACACCTTC. This encodes CASSRGPTNYGYTF.

As to this clone: Distinct nucleotide sequences in the sample also encode this CDR3. This rearrangement joins TRBV7-3 to TRBJ2-5; D not resolved. The V and J ends lost 0 bases and 2 bases respectively, with 4 bases between them. The CDR3 runs 13 residues. Germline V CDR1 and CDR2: SGHTA, FQGTGA. The CDR3 protein is CASSLTQQETQYF. The CDR3 nucleotides read TGTGCCAGCAGCTTAACGCAGCAAGAGACCCAGTACTTC.

This chain uses TRBV27 with TRBJ2-5; 10 bases match TRBD2. The CDR3 runs 16 residues. From germline, CDR1 is MNHEY and CDR2 SMNVEV (reference sequence). Trimming at V came to 5 bases and at J to 0 bases, leaving 6 bases not matched to a gene. The chain's CDR3 is CASSRTSGWYQETQYF. The CDR3 DNA reads as TGTGCCAGCAGTAGGACTAGCGGTTGGTACCAAGAGACCCAGTACTTC.

The table lists this clone with a few counts. Additional DNA sequences in this sample encode the identical CDR3. This sequence joins TRBV7-9 and TRBJ1-1; no reliable D call. Trimming took 4 bases from V and 1 from J, leaving 4 bases between them. Looked up from germline, CDR1 is SEHNR and CDR2 is FQNEAQ (reference sequence). CDR3 length equals 12 residues. The CDR3 DNA reads TGTGCCAGCAGCTCCCAGAACACTGAAGCTTTCTTT. Amino acid sequence: CASSSQNTEAFF.

The chain couples TRBV9 to TRBJ1-2; tentatively, D is TRBD1 (6 bases). Looked up from germline, CDR1 is SGDLS and CDR2 is YYNGEE. This CDR3 comprises 15 residues. V lost 4 bases to trimming and J lost 2 bases, with 15 bases between them. The CDR3 here is CASSPGGAGNYGYTF. CDR3 sequence (DNA): TGTGCCAGCAGCCCGGGGGGGGCAGGGAACTATGGCTACACCTTC.

CDR3 loop: CASSGSNEQFF. In DNA form, the CDR3 reads TGTGCCAGCAGCGGATCCAATGAGCAGTTCTTC. The chain is built from TRBV9 and TRBJ2-1; D remains ambiguous. V was pared by 3 bases and J by 6 bases, with 4 bases between. The CDR3 sequence is 11 residues long. Looked up from germline, CDR1 is SGDLS and CDR2 is YYNGEE.

This chain uses TRBV10-1 with TRBJ2-1; 8 bases are shared with TRBD2. Germline CDR1 reads WNHNN; CDR2 reads SYGVQD (reference sequence). Trimming took 7 bases from V and 3 from J; bases not matched to a gene: 8. The CDR3 has 15 residues. CDR3 DNA: TGCGCCAGCAAGAATAGCGGGACGATCTACAATGAGCAGTTCTTC. Residues: CASKNSGTIYNEQFF.

The rearrangement links TRBV10-1 to TRBJ2-7; maybe TRBD1 (6 bases). The germline CDR1 and CDR2 sequences are WNHNN and SYGVQD (reference sequence). The CDR3 totals 14 residues. V lost 4 bases and J 3 bases, leaving 13 bases between the germline ends. CDR3 bases: TGCGCCAGCAGTGGAGGGGGAGACCGCTACGAGCAGTACTTC. It yields the protein CASSGGGDRYEQYF.

The chain uses TRBV5-1 and TRBJ1-1; unclear D gene. Trimming pared 4 bases from V and 5 bases from J, leaving 18 bases between. This CDR3 region has 15 residues. Germline V gene data show CDR1 as SGHRS and CDR2 as YFSETQ. The chain's CDR3 is CASSIVDGTDTEAFF. CDR3 nucleotide sequence: TGCGCCAGCAGCATCGTAGACGGCACCGATACTGAAGCTTTCTTT.

V usage is TRBV5-1 and J usage is TRBJ1-2, with 8 bases matching TRBD1. From germline, CDR1 is SGHRS and CDR2 YFSETQ. The CDR3 has 15 amino acids. V trimming: 4 bases; J trimming: 2 bases; junction bases outside the gene matches: 7. Written as DNA, the CDR3 is TGCGCCAGCAGCCCGAAGACAGGGGCGAACTATGGCTACACCTTC. Amino acids: CASSPKTGANYGYTF.

This clone was picked up one time. V usage is TRBV7-2 and J usage is TRBJ2-7; the D is unclear. Germline-derived CDR1 and CDR2 are SGHTA and FQGNSA. The V end lost 5 bases, the J end lost 7 bases, and 9 bases lay between the germline ends. The CDR3 is made up of 11 amino acids. CDR3 nucleotides: TGTGCCAGCAGCCTACTGTGGGAGCAGTACTTC. This sequence encodes CASSLLWEQYF. The full variable domain, in which reference TRBV7-2 and TRBJ2-7 provide the parts outside the CDR3, is GAGVSQSPSNKVTEKGKDVELRCDPISGHTALYWYRQSLGQGLEFLIYFQGNSAPDKSGLPSDRFSAERTGGSVSTLTIQRTQQEDSAVYLCASSLLWEQYFGPGTRLTVT.